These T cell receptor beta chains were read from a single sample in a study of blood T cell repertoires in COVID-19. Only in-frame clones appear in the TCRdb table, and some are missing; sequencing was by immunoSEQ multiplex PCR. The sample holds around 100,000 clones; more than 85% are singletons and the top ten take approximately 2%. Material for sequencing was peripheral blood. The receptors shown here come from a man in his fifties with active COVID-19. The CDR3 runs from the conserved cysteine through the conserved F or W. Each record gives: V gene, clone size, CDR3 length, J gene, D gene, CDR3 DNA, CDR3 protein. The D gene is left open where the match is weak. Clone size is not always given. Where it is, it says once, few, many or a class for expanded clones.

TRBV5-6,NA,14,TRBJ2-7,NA,TGTGCCAGCAGCTTGGATAGGGGGACCTACGAGCAGTACTTC,CASSLDRGTYEQYF
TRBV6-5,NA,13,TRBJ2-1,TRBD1,TGTGCCAGCAGCGGACAGGGCTATTATGAGCAGTTCTTC,CASSGQGYYEQFF
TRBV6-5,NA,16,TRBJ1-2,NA,TGTGCCAGCAGTTACTCTAGGGGGGGCGCGTTCTATGGCTACACCTTC,CASSYSRGGAFYGYTF
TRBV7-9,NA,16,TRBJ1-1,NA,TGTGCCAGCAGCGATAATAATCGGGGGGCCAACACTGAAGCTTTCTTT,CASSDNNRGANTEAFF
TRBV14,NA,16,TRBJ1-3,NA,TGTGCCAGCAGCTGGAAAACAGCCCTCTCTGGAAACACCATATATTTT,CASSWKTALSGNTIYF
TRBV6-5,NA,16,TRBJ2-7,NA,TGTGCCAGCAGTTACTCGAGGGGGGGAAGCTCCTACGAGCAGTACTTC,CASSYSRGGSSYEQYF
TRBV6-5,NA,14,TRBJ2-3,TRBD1,TGTGCCAGCAGCGCGGACAGGGGCACAGATACGCAGTATTTT,CASSADRGTDTQYF
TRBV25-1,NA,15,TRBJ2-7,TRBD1,TGTGCCAGCAGTCCTCCGGGACAGCGGACCTACGAGCAGTACTTC,CASSPPGQRTYEQYF
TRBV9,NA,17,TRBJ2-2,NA,TGTGCCAGCAGCGTAGACATTCAGGGCGCGAACACCGGGGAGCTGTTTTTT,CASSVDIQGANTGELFF
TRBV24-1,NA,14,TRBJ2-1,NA,TGTGCCACCAGTTACAGGGAGGGGATGAATGAGCAGTTCTTC,CATSYREGMNEQFF
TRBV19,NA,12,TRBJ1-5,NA,TGTGCCAGTAGTAACAGGCCTCAGCCCCAGCATTTT,CASSNRPQPQHF
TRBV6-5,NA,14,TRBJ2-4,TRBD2,TGTGCCAGCAGTTACGAGACTAGCGGGACGATTCAGTACTTC,CASSYETSGTIQYF
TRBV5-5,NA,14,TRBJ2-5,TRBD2,TGTGCCAGCAGCTCTAGCGGGGGGATGGAGACCCAGTACTTC,CASSSSGGMETQYF
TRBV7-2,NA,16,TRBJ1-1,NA,TGTGCCAGCAGCTCCAGACCGGGACACTCGAACACTGAAGCTTTCTTT,CASSSRPGHSNTEAFF
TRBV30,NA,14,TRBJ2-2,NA,TGTGCCTGGATGGGCCAGGGGTCGACCGGGGAGCTGTTTTTT,CAWMGQGSTGELFF
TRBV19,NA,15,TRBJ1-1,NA,TGTGCCAGTAGTAAACGACAGGAAATTAACACTGAAGCTTTCTTT,CASSKRQEINTEAFF
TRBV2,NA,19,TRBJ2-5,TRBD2,TGTGCCAGCAGTGATGGAGGGACTAGCGGGGGTACCCGGCGGGAGACCCAGTACTTC,CASSDGGTSGGTRRETQYF
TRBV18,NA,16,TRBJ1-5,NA,TGTGCCAGCTCACCAGGCCTCGGGACACGCAATCAGCCCCAGCATTTT,CASSPGLGTRNQPQHF
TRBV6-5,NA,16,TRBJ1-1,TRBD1,TGTGCCAGCAGTTACAAGACAGGGGGCCTGGGCACTGAAGCTTTCTTT,CASSYKTGGLGTEAFF
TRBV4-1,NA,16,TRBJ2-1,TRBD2,TGCGCCAGCAGCCACATAGCGGGATATTCATACAATGAGCAGTTCTTC,CASSHIAGYSYNEQFF
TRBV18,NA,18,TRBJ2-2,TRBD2,TGTGCCAGCTCACCCCTGGGACTAGCGGGGGCGAACACCGGGGAGCTGTTTTTT,CASSPLGLAGANTGELFF
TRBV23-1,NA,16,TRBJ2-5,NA,TGCGCCAGCAGTCAATGGAAGGGGATCTTCCAAGAGACCCAGTACTTC,CASSQWKGIFQETQYF
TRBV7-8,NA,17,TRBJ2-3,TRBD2,TGTGCCAGCAGCCCGACTAGCGGGGGGACCCGCACAGATACGCAGTATTTT,CASSPTSGGTRTDTQYF
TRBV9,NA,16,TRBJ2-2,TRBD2,TGTGCCAGCAGCGTAGGACTAGCGGGAAACGCCGGGGAGCTGTTTTTT,CASSVGLAGNAGELFF
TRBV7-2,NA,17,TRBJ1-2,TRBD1,TGTGCCAGCAGACGCGCCGGGACAGGGGGATCAAACTATGGCTACACCTTC,CASRRAGTGGSNYGYTF
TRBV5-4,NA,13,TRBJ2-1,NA,TGTGCCTTTAGGGAGGAGCCCTACAATGAGCAGTTCTTC,CAFREEPYNEQFF
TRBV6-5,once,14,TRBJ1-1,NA,TGTGCCAGCAACTTCTACGGGGGGGCGACTGAAGCTTTCTTT,CASNFYGGATEAFF
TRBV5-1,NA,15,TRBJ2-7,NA,TGCGCCAGCAGCTTACAGGGAGGGTCCTCCTACGAGCAGTACTTC,CASSLQGGSSYEQYF
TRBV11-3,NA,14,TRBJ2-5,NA,TGTGCCAGCAGCTTTCGGACTACTCAAGAGACCCAGTACTTC,CASSFRTTQETQYF
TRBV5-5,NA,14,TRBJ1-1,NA,TGTGCCAGCAGCTCCTACCCCAGGGACACTGAAGCTTTCTTT,CASSSYPRDTEAFF
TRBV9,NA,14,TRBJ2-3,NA,TGTGCCAGCAGCGAAGGAGGGGACGTAGTGACGCAGTATTTT,CASSEGGDVVTQYF
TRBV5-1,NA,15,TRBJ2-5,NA,TGCGCCAGCAGCTCCTCCCGGGGTGGTGGGGAGACCCAGTACTTC,CASSSSRGGGETQYF
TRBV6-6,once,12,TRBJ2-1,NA,TGTGCCAGCAGTTACTCAGGGAGGGAGCAGTTCTTC,CASSYSGREQFF
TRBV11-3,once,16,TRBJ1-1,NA,TGTGCCAGCAGCTTAGGCAGGGGCCATGGGAACACTGAAGCTTTCTTT,CASSLGRGHGNTEAFF